The sequence of this T cell receptor (beta chain) was determined in a study of T cells in localized non-small cell lung cancer. General study points: Among the tissues sampled, uninvolved adjacent lung had the highest T cell clonality, above tumor. Of the top 100 tumor clones, median roughly 55 were in adjacent lung, about 30 among its top 100. Patients showing higher blood T cell density tended to see longer overall survival.

Data came from immunoSEQ multiplex PCR; TCRdb stores just in-frame clones and leaves some out. Of some 21,000 clones in the sample, 75% to 95% were seen once. Concerning this clone: Its antigen is still unknown.

V gave up 2 bases and J gave up 4 bases; unmatched junction bases: 12. The CDR3 loop spans 17 amino acids. The germline CDR1 and CDR2 sequences are SEHNR and FQNEAQ (reference sequence). The chain employs TRBV7-9 and TRBJ2-3; 7 bases line up with TRBD1. The input for sequencing was peripheral blood, taken before any cancer treatment. The source is a male donor older than 55 with stage I squamous cell lung carcinoma. The CDR3 loop is CASSLSVGTAGSDTQYF. The CDR3 region has the DNA TGTGCCAGCAGCTTATCCGTAGGGACAGCCGGTTCAGATACGCAGTATTTT.